What follows are 12 T cell receptor beta chains derived from one specimen sequenced in a study of blood T cell repertoires in COVID-19. TCRdb keeps only in-frame clones here, not all; method: immunoSEQ multiplex PCR. The sample contains roughly 150,000 clones, approximately 83% of which appear only once. Sequencing was done on a sample of PBMCs or T cells enriched from blood (not recorded which). Receptors were obtained from a man in his 70s who had been exposed to COVID-19.

The chain employs TRBV27 and TRBJ1-2; D not certain. CDR1 and CDR2 (germline): MNHEY, SMNVEV (reference sequence). This CDR3 has 14 amino acids. Trimming took off 0 bases at V and 2 bases at J, with 7 bases between the two ends. This CDR3 reads CASSLSIQNYGYTF. As DNA, the CDR3 is TGTGCCAGCAGTTTATCTATCCAGAACTATGGCTACACCTTC.

This chain joins TRBV12-3 or TRBV12-4 and TRBJ2-7; a weak D match, TRBD2 (5 bases). The CDR3 covers 13 residues. The V end lost 6 bases, the J end lost 3 bases, and 12 bases lay between the germline ends. For the CDR3, the DNA is TGTGCCAGCAGCTTGAACGGGGACTACGAGCAGTACTTC. Its translation: CASSLNGDYEQYF.

The chain carries TRBV5-1 and TRBJ2-1; TRBD1 matches at 7 bases. Trimming cost V 4 bases and J 12 bases; bases outside gene matches: 16. The germline V gene has CDR1 SGHRS and CDR2 YFSETQ. This CDR3 spans 15 amino acids. The CDR3 is CASSPDRVGVTGQFF. CDR3 coding DNA: TGCGCCAGCAGCCCCGACAGGGTAGGGGTAACAGGGCAGTTCTTC.

J is TRBJ1-1 and V is TRBV6-6; D perhaps matches TRBD1 (6 bases). This CDR3 region has 15 residues. CDR1 and CDR2 (germline): MNHNY, SVGAGI (reference sequence). Trimming shortened V by 6 bases and J by 1 base, and 15 bases separated the two germline ends. Here the CDR3 reads CASRDLDRRNTEAFF. As DNA, the CDR3 is TGTGCCAGCAGGGACCTTGACAGGAGGAACACTGAAGCTTTCTTT.

The chain recombines TRBV7-9 with TRBJ2-1; 11 nucleotides match TRBD2. The CDR3 is made up of 15 amino acids. The germline V gene encodes CDR1 SEHNR and CDR2 FQNEAQ (reference sequence). V shed 5 bases, J shed 5 bases, and the junction held 5 bases outside the gene matches. The CDR3 spells CASSLSGGAHNEQFF. CDR3 nucleotide sequence: TGTGCCAGCAGCCTTAGCGGGGGGGCCCACAATGAGCAGTTCTTC. The full variable domain, in which reference TRBV7-9 and TRBJ2-1 provide the parts outside the CDR3, is DTGVSQNPRHKITKRGQNVTFRCDPISEHNRLYWYRQTLGQGPEFLTYFQNEAQLEKSRLLSDRFSAERPKGSFSTLEIQRTEQGDSAMYLCASSLSGGAHNEQFFGPGTRLTVL.

This clone was seen just once. This rearrangement joins TRBV7-3 to TRBJ1-2, with D maybe TRBD1 (5 bases). CDR1 and CDR2 (germline): SGHTA, FQGTGA. V was trimmed by 5 bases and J by 8 bases, leaving 18 bases between them. This CDR3 has 14 residues. This CDR3 reads CASSPSGSEGGYTF. CDR3 nucleotides: TGTGCCAGCAGCCCGAGCGGGTCTGAGGGGGGCTACACCTTC.

This chain uses TRBV5-1 with TRBJ2-3; 8 bases fit TRBD2. The CDR3 is 15 amino acids. Trimming removed 8 bases from V and 2 bases from J; junction bases left unmatched: 10. The V gene's germline CDR1 is SGHRS and CDR2 YFSETQ. The CDR3 loop reads CASTGGETPTDTQYF. The DNA for the CDR3 is TGCGCCAGTACCGGGGGGGAGACTCCCACAGATACGCAGTATTTT.

DNA of the CDR3: TGTGCCTGGAGTGTAGGGTCAGGGAAAGGCTCTGGAAACACCATATATTTT. Translated, it gives CAWSVGSGKGSGNTIYF. The rearrangement links TRBV30 to TRBJ1-3, with a tentative D call TRBD1 (5 bases). Germline values: CDR1 GTSNPN, CDR2 SVGIG (reference sequence). CDR3 length equals 17 residues. The germline V and J ends were trimmed by 0 bases and 0 bases, with 15 bases remaining between them.

The chain employs TRBV6-6 and TRBJ1-1; D not resolved. The germline V and J ends were trimmed by 7 bases and 5 bases, with 11 bases remaining between them. The CDR3 loop spans 12 amino acids. Germline CDR1 and CDR2: MNHNY and SVGAGI (reference sequence). As DNA, the CDR3 is TGTGCCAGCACCACGACGGGAACTGAAGCTTTCTTT. Translating it yields CASTTTGTEAFF.

The chain couples TRBV14 to TRBJ2-7; D might be TRBD2 (5 bases). This CDR3 is 11 amino acids long. V was trimmed by 5 bases and J by 6 bases, leaving 8 bases between them. In germline, CDR1 is SGHDN, CDR2 FVKESK. The CDR3 sequence: CASSSAGEQYF. CDR3 DNA: TGTGCCAGCAGCTCTGCGGGCGAGCAGTACTTC. Full variable domain (rest looked up from reference TRBV14 and TRBJ2-7): EAGVTQFPSHSVIEKGQTVTLRCDPISGHDNLYWYRRVMGKEIKFLLHFVKESKQDESGMPNNRFLAERTGGTYSTLKVQPAELEDSGVYFCASSSAGEQYFGPGTRLTVT.

The rearrangement joins TRBV7-2 to TRBJ1-2; D might be TRBD1 (5 bases). With 0 bases removed from V and 6 bases from J, the gap between germline ends came to 11 bases. The CDR3 is 14 residues long. Germline V gene lookup returns CDR1 SGHTA and CDR2 FQGNSA. CDR3 residues: CASSLAGEVDGYTF. CDR3 in DNA: TGTGCCAGCAGCTTAGCGGGGGAGGTAGATGGCTACACCTTC.

The rearrangement links TRBV6-2 or TRBV6-3 to TRBJ1-5, with a possible D match to TRBD1 (6 bases). This CDR3 spans 16 amino acids. Looked up from germline, CDR1 is MNHEY and CDR2 is SVGEGT. The V and J ends lost 2 bases and 0 bases respectively, with 11 bases between them. CDR3 amino acids: CASSYGQRDSNQPQHF. CDR3 sequence (DNA): TGTGCCAGCAGTTACGGACAGAGGGATAGCAATCAGCCCCAGCATTTT.